These 11 T cell receptor beta chains originate from one sample sequenced in a study of blood T cells in healthy people across ages. For the second PCR, which ran for 7 to 11 cycles, a sample-barcoded 5' primer and a J-beta primer mix were used. TCRdb analysed the 5' RACE reads with MiXCR anew, one entry per CDR3 protein. The profile shows about 1.4 million distinct CDR3 sequences, approximately 60% of them singletons. Sequences were obtained from blood. All receptors derive from a man between 18 and 29 years old in good health.

The gene calls are TRBV5-6 and TRBJ2-5; D possibly matches TRBD1 or TRBD2 (5 bases each). V dropped 1 base and J dropped 4 bases, with 17 bases sitting between them. From germline, CDR1 is SGHDT and CDR2 YYEEEE. The CDR3 runs 16 residues. The CDR3 sequence: CASSLTGVGTRETQYF. The DNA for the CDR3 is TGTGCCAGCAGCTTGACAGGTGTGGGGACCCGAGAGACCCAGTACTTC.

This clonotype was recorded a few times. The chain recombines TRBV5-5 with TRBJ2-7, with a weak D call TRBD2 (6 bases). The CDR3 extends over 14 amino acids. Per the germline V gene, CDR1 is SGHKS and CDR2 is YYEKEE (reference sequence). V shed 4 bases and J shed 2 bases, with 13 bases lying between them. CDR3 in amino acids: CASSTPGLPYEQYF. The CDR3 bases are TGTGCCAGCAGCACGCCGGGACTGCCCTACGAGCAGTACTTC.

This rearrangement joins TRBV7-2 to TRBJ2-5; TRBD2 agrees at 14 bases. Germline CDR1 SGHTA, CDR2 FQGNSA. V shed 5 bases, J shed 6 bases, and the junction held 8 bases outside the gene matches. The CDR3 spans 16 residues. DNA of the CDR3: TGTGCCAGCAGCCAGACTAGCGGGGGGGACAGAAAGACCCAGTACTTC. Encoded protein: CASSQTSGGDRKTQYF.

The rearrangement joins TRBV21-1 to TRBJ2-1; the D call of TRBD1 is as the table states it, not checked on the DNA. TRBV21-1 is a pseudogene. This CDR3 has 15 amino acids. The CDR3 reads CASQLIAWGGNEQFF. DNA for the CDR3: TGTGCCAGCCAGCTTATAGCGTGGGGCGGGAATGAGCAGTTCTTC.

In its sample, this clonotype was seen a few times. The chain is built from TRBV7-2 and TRBJ2-1; the match to TRBD2 covers 7 bases. The CDR3 consists of 12 residues. Looked up from germline, CDR1 is SGHTA and CDR2 is FQGNSA. V dropped 2 bases and J dropped 10; count of bases not matched to a gene: 2. The CDR3 DNA reads as TGTGCCAGCAGCTTAACGCGGGGGGAGCAGTTCTTC. It specifies CASSLTRGEQFF.

The chain joins TRBV20-1 to TRBJ2-1; 8 nucleotides agree with TRBD2. V shed 4 bases and J 6 bases; nucleotides not matched to a gene: 11. Germline CDR1 reads DFQATT; CDR2 reads SNEGSKA (reference sequence). The CDR3 is 15 amino acids. CDR3 DNA: TGCAGTGCTACGCCGTTTAGGACTAGCCCCAATGAGCAGTTCTTC. Translating gives CSATPFRTSPNEQFF.

V gene TRBV20-1 combines with J gene TRBJ2-1; D is undetermined. This CDR3 has 16 amino acids. Looked up from germline, CDR1 is DFQATT and CDR2 is SNEGSKA (reference sequence). Trimming took off 5 bases at V and 0 bases at J, with 17 bases between the two ends. CDR3 residues: CSAENLVINSYNEQFF. The CDR3 region has the DNA TGCAGTGCTGAGAATTTAGTAATCAACTCCTACAATGAGCAGTTCTTC.

The chain recombines TRBV4-1 with TRBJ2-1; D is perhaps TRBD1 (6 bases). CDR1 and CDR2 (germline): MGHRA, YSYEKL. This CDR3 has 15 amino acids. Trimming cost V 1 base and J 7 bases, with 14 bases left between them. CDR3 nucleotides: TGCGCCAGCAGCCAAGTGGTCGCACAGGGAAATGAGCAGTTCTTC. It translates to CASSQVVAQGNEQFF.

The rearrangement uses TRBV5-6 and TRBJ1-2, with D possibly being TRBD1 (5 bases). From germline, CDR1 is SGHDT and CDR2 YYEEEE. The CDR3 runs 13 residues. V was clipped by 4 bases and J by 8 bases, with 15 bases between them. In DNA, the CDR3 is TGTGCCAGCAGCCAAGGTCTCAGGGAAGGCTACACCTTC. Translation gives CASSQGLREGYTF.

The chain joins TRBV7-8 to TRBJ2-1, with 11 bases matching TRBD2. The trim removed 4 bases at V and 6 bases at J, leaving 11 bases unmatched. Looked up from germline, CDR1 is SGHVS and CDR2 is FQNEAQ. CDR3 size: 17 residues. The CDR3 bases are TGTGCCAGCAGCTCGGGGACTAGCGGATCCAAAAGCAATGAGCAGTTCTTC. Translating it yields CASSSGTSGSKSNEQFF.

This clonotype showed up just a few times. V is TRBV20-1 and J is TRBJ1-2; D is uncertain. Germline CDR1 DFQATT, CDR2 SNEGSKA (reference sequence). CDR3 length equals 11 residues. In DNA form, the CDR3 reads TGCAGCGCAAGCGACAACTATGGCTACACCTTC. It encodes CSASDNYGYTF.